The rows below give T cell receptor beta chains drawn from one sample of a study of glioma-infiltrating T cells. TCRdb reanalysed the multiplex PCR reads using MiXCR and keeps one entry per CDR3 protein. The sample comprises roughly 350,000 distinct CDR3 sequences, approximately 42% of which are singletons, and about 12% rests with the top ten. Material: glioma tissue, nonneoplastic brain tissue, or PBMCs (not recorded which). The receptors derive from a human donor with low-grade glioma or glioblastoma, undergoing nonglioma brain surgery, or in good health (not recorded which). Both conserved end residues are part of each CDR3. D genes are given only for firm matches. Rows give clone size only sometimes, using once, few, many, or a class for an expanded clone.

v_call	clone_size	j_call	d_call	cdr3_nt	cdr3_aa
TRBV28	few	TRBJ2-5	TRBD2	TGTGCCAGCAGTCCGGGGACTAGCGGGAGTAGGGAGACCCAGTACTTC	CASSPGTSGSRETQYF
TRBV3-1	.	TRBJ1-3	.	TGTGCCAGCAGCCAGACTCGGGGGGGCTCTGGAAACACCATATATTTT	CASSQTRGGSGNTIYF
TRBV24-1	few	TRBJ1-5	.	TGTGCCACCAGTGATAAGGATTACTATAGCAATCAGCCCCAGCATTTT	CATSDKDYYSNQPQHF
TRBV9	.	TRBJ1-1	.	TGTGCCAGCAGCGTAGCTGACGGTGAAGCTTTCTTT	CASSVADGEAFF
TRBV20-1	.	TRBJ2-1	.	TGCAGTGCTAGACCACCCGGGACAATCTACAATGAGCAGTTCTTC	CSARPPGTIYNEQFF
TRBV6-6	.	TRBJ2-3	TRBD2	TGTGCCAACAGTCGTGGGACTAGCGGGATAGGCACAGATACGCAGTATTTT	CANSRGTSGIGTDTQYF
TRBV5-1	.	TRBJ1-1	TRBD1	TGCGCCAGCAGCTCGGGACAGGGATGGGACACTGAAGCTTTCTTT	CASSSGQGWDTEAFF
TRBV4-1	.	TRBJ2-1	TRBD2	TGCGCCAGCAGCCAAGTTGTAAGTGGGGTAGTAGCGGGAGCCAATGAGCAGTTCTTC	CASSQVVSGVVAGANEQFF
TRBV20-1	.	TRBJ1-4	.	TGCAGTGCTAGAAACGCCGGACAAGTGGAAAAACTGTTTTTT	CSARNAGQVEKLFF
TRBV5-4	few	TRBJ2-7	TRBD2	TGTGCCAGCAGCTTACCCAGCGGGAGTATCTACGAGCAGTACTTC	CASSLPSGSIYEQYF
TRBV19	.	TRBJ1-3	TRBD1	TGTGCCTGCAGGGGGGCCACTGGAAACACCATATATTTT	CACRGATGNTIYF
TRBV6-2/TRBV6-3	many	TRBJ2-7	TRBD2	TGTGCCAGCTCGGCTAGCGGGAGAGTCTACGAGCAGTACTTC	CASSASGRVYEQYF
TRBV28	many	TRBJ1-2	TRBD1	TGTGCCAGCAGCGCGCAGGGGGCTAGCTATGGCTACACCTTC	CASSAQGASYGYTF
TRBV5-4	few	TRBJ2-1	.	TGTGCCAGCAGACTTGACACCAGCTCCTACAATGAGCAGTTCTTC	CASRLDTSSYNEQFF
TRBV20-1	many	TRBJ1-1	.	TGCAGTGCTAGAGGAGCGACAGGCCTGAACACTGAAGCTTTCTTT	CSARGATGLNTEAFF
TRBV2	.	TRBJ2-7	.	TGTGCCAGCAGTGAAAGGACCCAAACCTCCTACGAGCAGTACTTC	CASSERTQTSYEQYF
TRBV20-1	.	TRBJ1-5	.	TGCAGTGCTAGTAAGAACCGGAATCAGCCCCAGCATTTT	CSASKNRNQPQHF
TRBV4-1	.	TRBJ2-7	TRBD2	TGCGCCAGCAGGCAGACTAGCGGGAGGGCCGGCGAGCAGTACTTC	CASRQTSGRAGEQYF
TRBV6-2/TRBV6-3	few	TRBJ2-2	TRBD1	TGTGCCAACAGGTACACAGGGGGCAACGGGGAGCTGTTTTTT	CANRYTGGNGELFF
TRBV15	.	TRBJ2-2	.	TGTGCCACCAGCCGACAAACCACCGGGGAGCTGTTTTTT	CATSRQTTGELFF
TRBV11-2	many	TRBJ2-5	TRBD1	TGTGCCAGCAGCTCTCTCCGGGACAGAAGAGAGACCCAGTACTTC	CASSSLRDRRETQYF
TRBV3-1	.	TRBJ1-5	.	TGTGCCAGCAGCCCCAAGAGACCCTCTCGTAGGAATCAGCCCCAGCATTTT	CASSPKRPSRRNQPQHF
TRBV7-2	few	TRBJ2-5	.	TGTGCCAGCAGCCCCTCCGGTCAGGAAATGGAGACCCAGTACTTC	CASSPSGQEMETQYF
TRBV19	.	TRBJ1-5	TRBD1	TGTGCCAGTAGTATATGGGACAGTTCCTTTCAGCCCCAGCATTTT	CASSIWDSSFQPQHF
TRBV6-1	many	TRBJ1-1	.	TGTGCCAGCAGTTTACAGAGGACTCAAGTCGAAGCTTTCTTT	CASSLQRTQVEAFF
TRBV19	.	TRBJ2-1	TRBD2	TGTGCCAGTAGTCCTCGGAGTAGCGGGAGCCCGGCCGGGTACAATGAGCAGTTCTTC	CASSPRSSGSPAGYNEQFF
TRBV6-1	.	TRBJ2-1	.	TGTGCCAGCAGTGAACCCCCCAACAATGAGCAGTTCTTC	CASSEPPNNEQFF
TRBV20-1	few	TRBJ2-1	TRBD1	TGCAGTGCTAGGGACAGGGTGGGGTACAATGAGCAGTTCTTC	CSARDRVGYNEQFF
TRBV20-1	.	TRBJ2-3	.	TGCAGTGCTAGAGATTCTCGGAGAGGATTAACAGATACGCAGAATTTT	CSARDSRRGLTDTQNF
TRBV2	few	TRBJ2-1	TRBD2	TGTGCCAGCAAGGGGACTAGAGCATCAGATGAGCAGTTCTTC	CASKGTRASDEQFF
TRBV6-2/TRBV6-3	many	TRBJ1-1	TRBD1	TGTGCCAGCACTTTCAGGGGGAGAACTGAAGCTTTCTTT	CASTFRGRTEAFF
TRBV19	.	TRBJ1-1	.	TGTGCCAGTACCGTAGACGGTCTAAATTGGAACACTGAAGCTTTCTTT	CASTVDGLNWNTEAFF
TRBV2	.	TRBJ1-1	.	TGTGCCAGCGGTCATCGGACGGTGCTCCCTGAAGCTTTCTTT	CASGHRTVLPEAFF
TRBV4-2	.	TRBJ2-7	.	TGTGCCAGCAGCCAAAACACAATCCGACGGCCTGGGGGCTACGAGCAGTACTTC	CASSQNTIRRPGGYEQYF
TRBV7-2	.	TRBJ2-7	.	TGTGCCAGCAGCTCCGCCAGGGGCGGCGAGCAGTACTTC	CASSSARGGEQYF
TRBV2	few	TRBJ1-5	TRBD1	TGTGCCAGCAGTGAAGGGGACAGGGGAATTCAGCCCCAGCATTTT	CASSEGDRGIQPQHF
TRBV7-8	few	TRBJ1-1	.	TGTGCCAGCAGCTTAGGAGCCACGTTGAACACTGAAGCTTTCTTT	CASSLGATLNTEAFF
TRBV28	many	TRBJ1-5	.	TGTGCCAGCAGTTTCCGGGGCAGGGGTGGGCAGCCCCAGCATTTT	CASSFRGRGGQPQHF
TRBV29-1	.	TRBJ2-1	TRBD2	TGCAGCGTCCGTAGCGGGAGGATCGACGAGCAGTTCTTC	CSVRSGRIDEQFF
TRBV5-1	.	TRBJ2-7	.	TGCGCCAGCAGCTTGCGGCCAGGGATTCTCAGCTCCTACGAGCAGTACTTC	CASSLRPGILSSYEQYF
TRBV6-1	.	TRBJ1-1	.	TGTGCCAGCACCCCAAGCTGGTTAAAGGGCCACATGAACACTGAAGCTTTCTTT	CASTPSWLKGHMNTEAFF
TRBV7-2	.	TRBJ1-5	.	TGTGCCAGCAGCTCGGGGAATCACCCCCAGCATTTT	CASSSGNHPQHF
TRBV4-2	.	TRBJ2-1	TRBD2	TGTGCCAGCAGCCAAGTTGTGGTAGCGGGAAATGAGCAGTTCTTC	CASSQVVVAGNEQFF
TRBV20-1	few	TRBJ1-5	.	TGCAGTGCCGCCTCAGGGTGGAGCAATCAGCCCCAGCATTTT	CSAASGWSNQPQHF
TRBV7-2	.	TRBJ2-5	.	TGTGCCAGCAGCTTGCGGGCGGGTCCCAAAGAGACCCAGTACTTC	CASSLRAGPKETQYF
TRBV20-1	few	TRBJ1-2	.	TGCAGTGCTAGGGTCCCGGGACGGGATGGGGGCTACACCTTC	CSARVPGRDGGYTF
TRBV6-2/TRBV6-3	many	TRBJ2-7	.	TGTGCCAGCACACAGTCCCGCTTGGAGCAGTACTTC	CASTQSRLEQYF
TRBV7-2	many	TRBJ2-7	.	TGTGCCAGCAGCTTAAGCAGGGGTGGCTACGAGCAGTACTTC	CASSLSRGGYEQYF
TRBV27	.	TRBJ2-1	.	TGTGCCAGCAGGGTTAGCGGTTCCAATGGGCAGTTCTTC	CASRVSGSNGQFF
TRBV28	many	TRBJ2-7	.	TGTGCCAGCAGCCCTAGACGCGAGCAGTACTTC	CASSPRREQYF
TRBV7-6	many	TRBJ2-1	TRBD2	TGTGCCAGCAGCTCCACCCTGTCTAGCGGGAATGAGCAGTTCTTC	CASSSTLSSGNEQFF
TRBV2	.	TRBJ2-1	.	TGTGCCAGGTCAGGTGGCGGGACCAACAATGAGCAGTTCTTC	CARSGGGTNNEQFF
TRBV28	many	TRBJ1-2	TRBD1	TGTGCCAGCAGTTTGGGAGGGGGCGCTCGTTATGGCTACACCTTC	CASSLGGGARYGYTF
TRBV4-2	.	TRBJ2-2	TRBD2	TGTGCCAGCAGCCAAGATCGCGGGAGTAATTCGGCCGGGGAGCTGTTTTTT	CASSQDRGSNSAGELFF
TRBV27	.	TRBJ2-6	.	TGTGCCAGCAGTTTATCTACATGGGGGGTTGGGGCCAACGTCCTGACTTTC	CASSLSTWGVGANVLTF
TRBV28	few	TRBJ2-1	.	TGTGCCAGCAGTTTCATCTCCTTTAGCATTACTGAGCAGTTCTTC	CASSFISFSITEQFF
TRBV27	many	TRBJ2-5	.	TGTGCCAGCAGTTTGGGACCATCGGAGACCCAGTACTTC	CASSLGPSETQYF
TRBV19	few	TRBJ2-1	.	TGTGCCAGTAGTATTAATGGGGATGAGCAGTTCTTC	CASSINGDEQFF
TRBV7-2	.	TRBJ2-3	.	TGTGCCAGCAGCCCCGCTACCGGCTTGGATACGCAGTATTTT	CASSPATGLDTQYF